Listed below are T cell receptor beta chains from one sample, sequenced in a study of blood T cell repertoires in COVID-19. Here immunoSEQ multiplex PCR was the method, and the copy in TCRdb shows in-frame clones only, minus some. The sample holds 150,000 to 190,000 clones, 75% to 90% seen once. The sample was peripheral blood. The receptor set was obtained from a man in his sixties with acute or convalescent COVID-19. Each CDR3 is given with its conserved first and last residue. A D gene is named only where the DNA matches it firmly. Clone size is shown for a subset of rows, as once, few, many or a class of expanded clone.

- TRBJ2-1 - TRBV12-5 CASGLVPSGEQFF TGTGCTAGTGGTTTGGTACCAAGCGGTGAGCAGTTCTTC
TRBD1 TRBJ2-7 - TRBV28 CASSLTGGFYEQYF TGTGCCAGCAGCCTGACAGGGGGCTTCTACGAGCAGTACTTC
TRBD2 TRBJ2-1 few TRBV28 CASSSSGRVYNEQFF TGTGCCAGCAGTTCTAGCGGGAGGGTCTACAATGAGCAGTTCTTC
- TRBJ2-7 once TRBV6-2/TRBV6-3 CASSSRGYEQYF TGTGCCAGCAGTAGTCGGGGTTACGAGCAGTACTTC
TRBD2 TRBJ2-1 - TRBV18 CASSPPVTSGKNEQFF TGTGCCAGCTCACCACCGGTAACTAGCGGCAAAAATGAGCAGTTCTTC
TRBD2 TRBJ2-5 - TRBV5-4 CASSGGLAGPQETQYF TGTGCCAGCAGCGGCGGACTAGCGGGGCCACAAGAGACCCAGTACTTC
- TRBJ2-2 - TRBV11-2 CASSLQNTGELFF TGTGCCAGCAGCTTACAGAACACCGGGGAGCTGTTTTTT
- TRBJ2-6 - TRBV4-1 CASSQDGGAFGSGANVLTF TGCGCCAGCAGCCAAGATGGGGGGGCCTTCGGATCTGGGGCCAACGTCCTGACTTTC
TRBD2 TRBJ2-7 few TRBV4-2 CASSQPLQRGLSYEQYF TGTGCCAGCAGCCAGCCGCTCCAGCGGGGGTTGTCCTACGAGCAGTACTTC
TRBD1 TRBJ1-6 once TRBV7-3 CASSERQGPNSPLHF TGTGCCAGCAGCGAAAGACAGGGACCTAATTCACCCCTCCACTTT
- TRBJ1-4 - TRBV28 CASTTDRVNEKLFF TGTGCCAGCACCACCGATCGAGTTAATGAAAAACTGTTTTTT
TRBD2 TRBJ2-3 - TRBV29-1 CSVEDGLAVADTQYF TGCAGCGTTGAAGACGGACTAGCGGTGGCAGATACGCAGTATTTT
- TRBJ1-5 - TRBV6-1 CASSEAVRGAFQPQHF TGTGCCAGCAGTGAAGCGGTTCGGGGGGCGTTTCAGCCCCAGCATTTT
TRBD1 TRBJ1-1 - TRBV7-3 CASSPTTGGATEAFF TGTGCCAGCAGCCCTACTACAGGGGGCGCCACTGAAGCTTTCTTT
TRBD2 TRBJ2-1 - TRBV5-1 CASSFGLAGAYNEQFF TGCGCCAGCAGCTTCGGACTAGCGGGGGCCTACAATGAGCAGTTCTTC
- TRBJ2-2 - TRBV11-2 CASSLEARELFF TGTGCCAGCAGCTTAGAGGCCAGGGAGCTGTTTTTT
- TRBJ1-2 - TRBV5-6 CASSTLPSGTNYGYTF TGTGCCAGCAGTACTCTACCTTCAGGTACTAACTATGGCTACACCTTC
- TRBJ2-4 once TRBV15 CATSRDDWKNIQYF TGTGCCACCAGCAGAGACGACTGGAAAAACATTCAGTACTTC
- TRBJ1-1 - TRBV4-2 CASSHRGPTEAFF TGTGCCAGCAGCCACAGGGGCCCCACTGAAGCTTTCTTT
TRBD2 TRBJ2-7 - TRBV6-5 CASESGAGAYEQYF TGTGCCAGCGAAAGCGGGGCCGGGGCCTACGAGCAGTACTTC
- TRBJ1-1 - TRBV5-4 CASSLGAGIEAWF TGTGCCAGCAGCTTGGGAGCAGGTATAGAAGCCTGGTTT
- TRBJ2-7 few TRBV19 CASSRQAGALSYEQYF TGTGCCAGTAGTCGCCAGGCGGGTGCCCTTTCCTACGAGCAGTACTTC
- TRBJ2-7 - TRBV3-1/TRBV3-2 CASSPPLPYEQYF TGTGCCAGCAGCCCCCCTCTTCCCTACGAGCAGTACTTC
TRBD1 TRBJ2-1 - TRBV5-1 CASSLGTGVNEQFF TGCGCCAGCAGCTTAGGGACAGGAGTGAATGAGCAGTTCTTC
- TRBJ1-1 - TRBV24-1 CATSDPRGGRAEAFF TGTGCCACCAGTGACCCGCGGGGGGGTAGGGCTGAAGCTTTCTTT
- TRBJ1-2 - TRBV3-1/TRBV3-2 CASSQDNNYGYTF TGTGCCAGCAGCCAAGACAATAACTATGGCTACACCTTC
TRBD2 TRBJ2-1 - TRBV5-1 CASSPSGGVFNEQFF TGCGCCAGCAGCCCAAGCGGGGGGGTCTTCAATGAGCAGTTCTTC
TRBD1 TRBJ1-6 - TRBV2 CASTGTGGESPLHF TGTGCCAGCACCGGGACAGGCGGTGAATCACCCCTCCACTTT
TRBD1 TRBJ2-1 - TRBV5-1 CASSFGTGIDEQFF TGCGCCAGCAGCTTCGGGACAGGGATTGATGAGCAGTTCTTC
TRBD2 TRBJ2-2 - TRBV19 CASTTSGRTGELFF TGTGCCAGTACCACTAGCGGGAGGACCGGGGAGCTGTTTTTT
TRBD2 TRBJ2-3 - TRBV5-6 CASSLVLAGGLGDTQYF TGTGCCAGCAGCTTGGTCCTAGCGGGGGGGCTTGGAGATACGCAGTATTTT
- TRBJ2-1 - TRBV4-1 CASSPTYAGSSYNEQFF TGCGCCAGCAGCCCTACTTATGCGGGAAGCTCCTACAATGAGCAGTTCTTC
TRBD1 TRBJ1-6 - TRBV6-5 CASSFDRERALHF TGTGCCAGCAGTTTCGACAGGGAGAGGGCCCTCCACTTT
- TRBJ1-5 - TRBV19 CASSMGRVIGNQPQHF TGTGCCAGTAGTATGGGCAGGGTGATCGGTAATCAGCCCCAGCATTTT
- TRBJ1-2 once TRBV5-1 CASSSGGSQEGYTF TGCGCCAGCAGCTCCGGTGGGAGCCAGGAGGGCTACACCTTC
TRBD1 TRBJ1-5 - TRBV11-2 CASSLNRGNQPQHF TGTGCCAGCAGCTTAAACAGGGGTAATCAGCCCCAGCATTTT
- TRBJ2-1 once TRBV27 CASSPSQVLVEQFF TGTGCCAGCAGCCCTAGCCAAGTACTAGTCGAGCAGTTCTTC
TRBD1 TRBJ2-7 - TRBV7-2 CASSLTYPTGRFSYEQYF TGTGCCAGCAGCCTAACTTACCCGACAGGGCGCTTCTCCTACGAGCAGTACTTC
TRBD1 TRBJ1-2 - TRBV15 CATSRGDRVNYGYTF TGTGCCACCAGCAGAGGGGACAGGGTTAACTATGGCTACACCTTC
- TRBJ2-2 - TRBV5-6 CASSSRRELFF TGTGCCAGCAGCTCGCGGCGGGAGCTGTTTTTT
- TRBJ2-5 - TRBV4-2 CASSQDVRGVQETQYF TGTGCCAGCAGCCAAGATGTCCGGGGTGTCCAAGAGACCCAGTACTTC
TRBD2 TRBJ2-1 - TRBV18 CASSPISSAGGPNEQFF TGTGCCAGCTCACCAATTTCATCGGCGGGAGGGCCCAATGAGCAGTTCTTC
TRBD2 TRBJ2-1 once TRBV9 CASSARSPGLAGAEQFF TGTGCCAGCAGCGCTCGTTCACCAGGACTAGCGGGTGCGGAGCAGTTCTTC
- TRBJ1-1 - TRBV2 CASNKEGSVVTEAFF TGTGCCAGCAATAAGGAGGGATCCGTGGTCACTGAAGCTTTCTTT
- TRBJ1-5 - TRBV19 CASSALEGDNQPQHF TGTGCCAGTAGTGCCCTCGAGGGGGACAATCAGCCCCAGCATTTT
TRBD2 TRBJ2-1 - TRBV4-2 CASSQDRGGSRYNEQFF TGTGCCAGCAGCCAAGATCGGGGGGGCAGCAGGTACAATGAGCAGTTCTTC
- TRBJ1-6 - TRBV6-5 CASSYYSPSNSPLHF TGTGCCAGCAGTTACTACAGTCCATCGAATTCACCCCTCCACTTT
- TRBJ2-6 - TRBV7-3 CASSPGSSGANVLTF TGTGCCAGCAGCCCCGGGAGCTCTGGGGCCAACGTCCTGACTTTC
- TRBJ2-7 - TRBV6-2/TRBV6-3 CASSSAGAGKRWEQYF TGTGCCAGCAGTTCCGCAGGGGCAGGGAAGAGGTGGGAGCAGTACTTC
- TRBJ2-1 - TRBV5-1 CASSWNPGSSYNEQFF TGCGCCAGCAGCTGGAATCCGGGGAGCTCCTACAATGAGCAGTTCTTC
- TRBJ2-1 - TRBV24-1 CATSDLTSFHEQFF TGTGCCACCAGTGATCTAACTAGTTTCCATGAGCAGTTCTTC
TRBD1 TRBJ2-1 - TRBV7-2 CASSVKGTGVFNEQFF TGTGCCAGCAGCGTGAAGGGGACAGGAGTTTTCAATGAGCAGTTCTTC
- TRBJ1-3 - TRBV6-5 CASSQLTGTGNTIYF TGTGCCAGCAGCCAACTAACAGGGACGGGAAACACCATATATTTT
TRBD1 TRBJ1-1 - TRBV19 CASRSVPGQANTEAFF TGTGCCAGTAGGAGCGTACCGGGACAGGCGAACACTGAAGCTTTCTTT
TRBD1 TRBJ1-1 - TRBV7-2 CASSLTGGGMNTEAFF TGTGCCAGCAGCTTGACAGGGGGCGGCATGAACACTGAAGCTTTCTTT
- TRBJ2-7 - TRBV28 CAIQRGGFSYEQYF TGTGCCATTCAGAGGGGGGGTTTCTCCTACGAGCAGTACTTC
TRBD1 TRBJ2-1 - TRBV2 CASSEVRGKHNEQFF TGTGCCAGCAGTGAGGTCAGGGGGAAACACAATGAGCAGTTCTTC
- TRBJ1-6 - TRBV27 CASTKNGRGPYNSPLHF TGTGCCAGCACCAAGAACGGGAGGGGACCCTATAATTCACCCCTCCACTTT
TRBD2 TRBJ2-7 - TRBV4-2 CASSQGGILAGEIPSYEQYF TGTGCCAGCAGCCAAGGGGGAATCCTAGCGGGGGAGATACCCTCCTACGAGCAGTACTTC